This TCR beta chain is drawn from a study of Ad26.COV2.S vaccination and SARS-CoV-2 variants. From germline, CDR1 is MNHEY and CDR2 SVGAGI. V lost 2 bases and J 3 bases, leaving 10 bases between the germline ends. CDR3 length: 14 residues. The study's findings and limits: Vaccinated individuals (as opposed to placebo recipients) had higher spike-specific TCR breadth. Reported findings describe substantial breadth in spike-specific CD8+ and CD4+ T cell responses following vaccination. Using TCR breadth and depth analyses may have led to underestimated total T cell responses. Comparable non-spike TCR breadth was observed in vaccine and placebo recipients.

The data were produced by immunoSEQ multiplex PCR, yet TCRdb's version contains in-frame clones alone and is incomplete. The sample records about 87,000 clones, under 90% being singletons. Details on this clone: What it recognizes is unknown.

The chain has TRBV6-5 and TRBJ1-1; D remains ambiguous. The specimen was peripheral blood, collected after recovery from COVID-19. This TCR was sampled from a human donor who had recovered from COVID-19. The CDR3 coding sequence is TGTGCCAGCAGTTACGGAGGACCTTACACTGAAGCTTTCTTT. Encoded protein: CASSYGGPYTEAFF.